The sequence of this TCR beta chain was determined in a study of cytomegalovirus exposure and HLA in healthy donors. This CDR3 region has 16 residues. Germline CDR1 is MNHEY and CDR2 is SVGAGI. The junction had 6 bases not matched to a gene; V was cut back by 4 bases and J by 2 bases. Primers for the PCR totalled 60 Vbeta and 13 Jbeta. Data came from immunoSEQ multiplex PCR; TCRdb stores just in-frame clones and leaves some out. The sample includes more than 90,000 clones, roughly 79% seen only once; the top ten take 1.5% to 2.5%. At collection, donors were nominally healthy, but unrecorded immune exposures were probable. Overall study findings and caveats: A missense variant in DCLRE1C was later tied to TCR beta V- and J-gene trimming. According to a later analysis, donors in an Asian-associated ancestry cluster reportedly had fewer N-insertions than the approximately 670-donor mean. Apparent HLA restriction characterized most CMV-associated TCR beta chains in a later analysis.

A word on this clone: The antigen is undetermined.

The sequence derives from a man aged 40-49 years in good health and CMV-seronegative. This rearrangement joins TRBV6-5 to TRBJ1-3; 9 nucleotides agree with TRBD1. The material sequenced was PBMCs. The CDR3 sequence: CASSLNRGRAGNTIYF. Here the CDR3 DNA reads TGTGCCAGCAGTTTGAACAGGGGGCGAGCTGGAAACACCATATATTTT.